This TCR beta chain appears in the sequencing data of a study of blood T cell repertoires in COVID-19. On the study more broadly: Researchers got acute and convalescent COVID-19 samples from the United States, Italy and Spain.

This clone was seen only once. The length of the CDR3 is 15 residues. The V segment lost 6 bases and the J segment 4 bases; nucleotides outside the gene matches: 11. From germline, CDR1 is WNHNN and CDR2 SYGVQD (reference sequence). Per the authors' pipeline: Amplification from reference gene primers served as the basis for estimated nucleated cell counts. The table came from immunoSEQ multiplex PCR; TCRdb's copy has only in-frame clones and leaves some out. That table is the source of V, J and clone size, and D and trimming were worked out from the DNA. The profile shows about 96,000 clones, less than 85% of them singletons.

The sequenced sample consisted of peripheral blood. This sequence joins TRBV10-1 and TRBJ1-1; the match to TRBD1 covers 7 bases. The TCR sequence derives from a woman aged 55-69 years with acute or convalescent COVID-19. CDR3: CASSTGEGASTEAFF. CDR3 coding DNA: TGCGCCAGCAGCACCGGTGAGGGGGCGAGCACTGAAGCTTTCTTT.